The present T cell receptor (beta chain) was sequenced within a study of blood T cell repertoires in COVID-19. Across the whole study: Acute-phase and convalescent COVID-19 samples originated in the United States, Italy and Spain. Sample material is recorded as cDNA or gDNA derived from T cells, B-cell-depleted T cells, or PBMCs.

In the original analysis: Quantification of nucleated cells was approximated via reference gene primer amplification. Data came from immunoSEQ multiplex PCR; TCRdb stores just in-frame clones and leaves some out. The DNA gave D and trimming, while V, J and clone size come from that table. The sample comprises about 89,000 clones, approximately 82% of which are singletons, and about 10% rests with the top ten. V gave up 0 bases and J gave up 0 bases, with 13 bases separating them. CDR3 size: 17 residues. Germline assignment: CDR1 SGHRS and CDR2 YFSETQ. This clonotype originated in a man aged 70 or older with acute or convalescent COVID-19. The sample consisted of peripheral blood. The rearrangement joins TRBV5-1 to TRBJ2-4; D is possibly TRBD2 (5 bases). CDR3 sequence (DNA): TGCGCCAGCAGCTTGGGACCAATTAGCGAAGCCAAAAACATTCAGTACTTC. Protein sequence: CASSLGPISEAKNIQYF.